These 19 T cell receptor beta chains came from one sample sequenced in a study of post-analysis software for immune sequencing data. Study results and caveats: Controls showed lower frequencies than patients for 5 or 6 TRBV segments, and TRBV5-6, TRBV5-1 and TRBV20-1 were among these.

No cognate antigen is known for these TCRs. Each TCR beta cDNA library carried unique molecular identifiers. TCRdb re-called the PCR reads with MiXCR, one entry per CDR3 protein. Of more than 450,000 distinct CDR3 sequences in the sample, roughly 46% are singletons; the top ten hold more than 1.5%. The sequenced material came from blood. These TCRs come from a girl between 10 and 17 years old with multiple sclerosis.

This CDR3 is CASRDKNEKLFF. Here the CDR3 DNA reads TGTGCCAGCAGGGACAAAAATGAAAAACTGTTTTTT. The rearrangement links TRBV6-5 to TRBJ1-4, with a tentative D call TRBD1 (5 bases). This CDR3 is built from 12 residues. The germline V and J ends were trimmed by 6 bases and 5 bases, with 7 bases remaining between them. CDR1 MNHEY and CDR2 SVGAGI come from the germline V gene.

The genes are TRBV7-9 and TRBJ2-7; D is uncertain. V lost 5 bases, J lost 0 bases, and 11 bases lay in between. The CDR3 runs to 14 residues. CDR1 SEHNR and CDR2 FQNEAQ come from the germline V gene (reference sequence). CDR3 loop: CASSPQTYSYEQYF. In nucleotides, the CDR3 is TGTGCCAGCAGCCCCCAAACGTACTCCTACGAGCAGTACTTC.

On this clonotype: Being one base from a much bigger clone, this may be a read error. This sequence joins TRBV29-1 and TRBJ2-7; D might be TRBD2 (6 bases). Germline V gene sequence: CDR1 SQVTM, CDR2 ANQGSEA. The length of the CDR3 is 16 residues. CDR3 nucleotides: TGCAGCGCCCGACTAACTAGCCTCCAACGGGGGTACGAGCAGCACTTC. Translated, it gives CSARLTSLQRGYEQHF.

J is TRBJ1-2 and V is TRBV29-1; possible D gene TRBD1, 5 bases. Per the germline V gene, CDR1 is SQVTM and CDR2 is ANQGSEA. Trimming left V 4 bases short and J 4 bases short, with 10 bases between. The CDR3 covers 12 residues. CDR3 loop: CSVGEGSYGYTF. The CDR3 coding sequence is TGCAGCGTTGGGGAGGGGTCCTATGGCTACACCTTC.

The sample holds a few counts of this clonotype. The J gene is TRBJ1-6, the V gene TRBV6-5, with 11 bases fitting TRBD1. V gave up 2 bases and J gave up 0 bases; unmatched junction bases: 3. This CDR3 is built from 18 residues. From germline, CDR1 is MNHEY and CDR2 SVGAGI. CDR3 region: CASSYVGQGGSYNSPLHF. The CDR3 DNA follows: TGTGCCAGCAGTTACGTGGGACAGGGGGGCTCCTATAATTCACCCCTCCACTTT.

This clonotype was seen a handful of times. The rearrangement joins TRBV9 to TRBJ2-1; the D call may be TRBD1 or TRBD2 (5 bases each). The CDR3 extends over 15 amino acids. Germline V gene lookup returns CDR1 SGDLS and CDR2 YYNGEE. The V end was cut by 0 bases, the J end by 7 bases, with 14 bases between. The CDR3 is CASSVAGARGNEQFF. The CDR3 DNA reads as TGTGCCAGCAGCGTAGCCGGGGCTAGGGGTAATGAGCAGTTCTTC.

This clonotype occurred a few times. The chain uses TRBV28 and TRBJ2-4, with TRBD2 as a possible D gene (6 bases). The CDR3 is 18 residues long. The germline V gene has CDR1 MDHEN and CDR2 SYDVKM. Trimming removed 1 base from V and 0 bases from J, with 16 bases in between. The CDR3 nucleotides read TGTGCCAGCAGTTTATCCTCAGCGGGCGCCTTAGCCAAAAACATTCAGTACTTC. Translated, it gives CASSLSSAGALAKNIQYF.

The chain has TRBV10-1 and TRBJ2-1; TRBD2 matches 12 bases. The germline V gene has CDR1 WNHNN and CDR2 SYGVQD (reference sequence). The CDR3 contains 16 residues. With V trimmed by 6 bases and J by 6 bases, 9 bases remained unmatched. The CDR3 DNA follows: TGCGCCAGCAGCGACCCGACTAGCGGGAGTTTCAATGAGCAGTTCTTC. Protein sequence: CASSDPTSGSFNEQFF.

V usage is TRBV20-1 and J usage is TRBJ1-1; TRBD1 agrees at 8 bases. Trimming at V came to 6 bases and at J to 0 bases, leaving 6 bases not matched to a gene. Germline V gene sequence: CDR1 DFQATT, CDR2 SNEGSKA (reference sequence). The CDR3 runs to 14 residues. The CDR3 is CSAHRGEVNTEAFF. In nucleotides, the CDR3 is TGCAGTGCCCACAGGGGGGAAGTGAACACTGAAGCTTTCTTT.

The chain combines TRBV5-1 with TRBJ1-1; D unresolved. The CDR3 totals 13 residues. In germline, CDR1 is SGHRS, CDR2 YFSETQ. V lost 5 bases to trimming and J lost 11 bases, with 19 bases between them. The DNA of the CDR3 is TGCGCCAGCAGTAAGAGAGAGGATAACCTGGCTTTCTTT. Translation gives CASSKREDNLAFF.

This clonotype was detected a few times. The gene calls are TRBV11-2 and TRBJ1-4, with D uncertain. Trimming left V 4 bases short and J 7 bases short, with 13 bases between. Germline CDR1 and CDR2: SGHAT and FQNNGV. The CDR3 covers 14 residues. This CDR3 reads CASSSIRTGEKLFF. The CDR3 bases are TGTGCCAGCAGCTCGATAAGGACGGGTGAAAAACTGTTTTTT. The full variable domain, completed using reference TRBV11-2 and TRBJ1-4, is EAGVAQSPRYKIIEKRQSVAFWCNPISGHATLYWYQQILGQGPKLLIQFQNNGVVDDSQLPKDRFSAERLKGVDSTLKIQPAKLEDSAVYLCASSSIRTGEKLFFGSGTQLSVL.

The CDR3 reads CASTLGTGILETQYF. CDR3 DNA: TGCGCCAGCACTCTAGGGACAGGGATCTTGGAGACCCAGTACTTC. The chain recombines TRBV5-1 with TRBJ2-5, with 9 bases identical to TRBD1. V was clipped by 6 bases and J by 5 bases; unmatched bases: 11. The CDR3 extends over 15 amino acids. CDR1 SGHRS and CDR2 YFSETQ come from the germline V gene.

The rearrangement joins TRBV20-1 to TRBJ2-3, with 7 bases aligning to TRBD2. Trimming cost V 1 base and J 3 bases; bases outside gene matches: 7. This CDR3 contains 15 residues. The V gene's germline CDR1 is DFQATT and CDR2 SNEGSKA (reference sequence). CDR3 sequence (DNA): TGCAGTGCTAGAGGACCGGGAGGTTGGACAGATACGCAGTATTTT. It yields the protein CSARGPGGWTDTQYF.

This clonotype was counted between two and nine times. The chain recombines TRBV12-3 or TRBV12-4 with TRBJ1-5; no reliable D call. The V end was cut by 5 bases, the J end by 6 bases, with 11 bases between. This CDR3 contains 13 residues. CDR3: CASSIAIPQPQHF. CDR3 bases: TGTGCCAGCAGTATCGCAATCCCTCAGCCCCAGCATTTT.

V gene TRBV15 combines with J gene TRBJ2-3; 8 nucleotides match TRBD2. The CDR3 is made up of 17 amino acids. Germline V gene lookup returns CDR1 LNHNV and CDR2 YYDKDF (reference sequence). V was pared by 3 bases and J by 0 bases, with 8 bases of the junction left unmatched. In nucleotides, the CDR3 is TGTGCCACCAGCAGGGATAGCGGGGTATCTAGCACAGATACGCAGTATTTT. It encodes CATSRDSGVSSTDTQYF.

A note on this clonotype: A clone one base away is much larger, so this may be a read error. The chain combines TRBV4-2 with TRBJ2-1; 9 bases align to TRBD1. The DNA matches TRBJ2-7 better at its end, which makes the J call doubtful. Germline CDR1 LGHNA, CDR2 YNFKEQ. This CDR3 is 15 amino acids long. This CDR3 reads CASSPRQGGYNEQYF. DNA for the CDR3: TGTGCCAGCAGCCCTAGACAGGGGGGATACAATGAGCAGTACTTC.

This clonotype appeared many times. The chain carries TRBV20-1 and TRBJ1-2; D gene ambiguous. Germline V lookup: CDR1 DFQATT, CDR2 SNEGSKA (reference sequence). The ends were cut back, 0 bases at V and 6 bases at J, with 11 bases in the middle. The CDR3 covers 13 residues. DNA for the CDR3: TGCAGTGCTAGAGATCCCGGGAGTAATGGCTACACCTTC. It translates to CSARDPGSNGYTF.

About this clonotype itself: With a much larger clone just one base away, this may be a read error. The CDR3 sequence is CVSSLANYGYTF. CDR3 DNA: TGTGTCAGCAGTTTGGCTAACTATGGCTACACCTTC. The gene calls are TRBV12-3 or TRBV12-4 and TRBJ1-2; D gene unclear. The CDR3 contains 12 residues.

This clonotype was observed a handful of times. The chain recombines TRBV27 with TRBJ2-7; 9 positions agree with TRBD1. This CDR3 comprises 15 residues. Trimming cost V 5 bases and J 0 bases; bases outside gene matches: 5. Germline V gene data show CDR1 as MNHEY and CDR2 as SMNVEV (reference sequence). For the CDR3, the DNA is TGTGCCAGCAGTATGGGACAGGGCAGCTCCTACGAGCAGTACTTC. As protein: CASSMGQGSSYEQYF.